These T cell receptor beta chains were read from a single sample in a study of early T cells in non-severe SARS-CoV-2 infection. MiXCR, applied by TCRdb to the 5' RACE reads, yields one record per CDR3 protein. The top ten hold approximately 2.6% of the sample, which has under 85,000 distinct CDR3 sequences, 9.5% to 13% seen once. Sequencing used whole blood. Receptors were obtained from an adult who was a healthcare worker with PCR-confirmed SARS-CoV-2 infection or an uninfected control (not recorded which). The CDR3 runs from the conserved cysteine through the conserved F or W. The order of the fields is V gene, D gene, J gene, clone size, CDR3 DNA, CDR3 protein. D genes are given only for firm matches. Clone size, where shown, is once, few, many, or a class for clones that have expanded.

TRBV7-2,TRBD1,TRBJ2-7,NA,TGTGCCAGCCAGGGGACAGGTTTAGCCGAGCAGTACTTC,CASQGTGLAEQYF
TRBV24-1,NA,TRBJ1-5,many,TGTGCCGCGAGGGGAAAAAGCAATCAGCCCCAGCATTTT,CAARGKSNQPQHF
TRBV5-1,NA,TRBJ1-1,many,TGCGCCAGCAGTGGGACCGAGCGGGCTTTCTTT,CASSGTERAFF
TRBV19,NA,TRBJ2-1,many,TGTGCCACAGACGGGTCGCTGAATGAGCAGTTCTTC,CATDGSLNEQFF
TRBV7-9,TRBD2,TRBJ2-5,few,TGTGCCAGCAGCCTGGTGGGCGGGAGTTTCCGGGCCCATATGGAGACCCAGTACTTC,CASSLVGGSFRAHMETQYF
TRBV7-6,NA,TRBJ1-3,few,TGTGCCAGCAGCTTAGAAGGGCGGGACGGCACTCCTGGAAACACCATATATTTT,CASSLEGRDGTPGNTIYF
TRBV27,NA,TRBJ1-2,few,TGTGCCAGCAGTTTAAGCTGGGCTGGATATGGCTACACCTTC,CASSLSWAGYGYTF
TRBV5-1,NA,TRBJ1-4,few,TGCGCCAGCAGGAATCGAGGGTTGGATGAAAAACTGTTTTTT,CASRNRGLDEKLFF
TRBV29-1,TRBD2,TRBJ2-1,NA,TGCAGCGCCGGGGGACTAGCGGGAAACAATGAGCAGTTCTTC,CSAGGLAGNNEQFF
TRBV15,TRBD1,TRBJ2-3,many,TGTGCCACCTGCGGGACAGGGACAGATACGCAGTATTTT,CATCGTGTDTQYF
TRBV20-1,NA,TRBJ1-6,many,TGCAGTGCTAGACCGAGCCAGACCCTTTATTCACCCCTCCACTTT,CSARPSQTLYSPLHF
TRBV10-1,TRBD2,TRBJ2-2,few,TGCGCCAGCAGTGAAAGGACTAGCTATGCCACCGGGGAGCTGTTTTTT,CASSERTSYATGELFF
TRBV20-1,TRBD1,TRBJ2-1,many,TGCAGTGCTAGAGTGCGGAAGAACAGGGGTGACAATGAGCAGTTCTTC,CSARVRKNRGDNEQFF
TRBV15,NA,TRBJ2-1,few,TGTGCCAGTGCCCTTTATGCCTACAATGAGCAGTTCTTC,CASALYAYNEQFF
TRBV9,NA,TRBJ2-2,NA,TGTGCCAGCAGCGTAGATCCGGTAACTCCTCGCGGGGAGCTGTTTTTT,CASSVDPVTPRGELFF
TRBV29-1,NA,TRBJ2-1,few,TGCAGCGTTGAATACCATGGGAGTGGCGATGAGCAGTTCTTC,CSVEYHGSGDEQFF
TRBV12-3/TRBV12-4,NA,TRBJ1-4,many,TGTGCCAGCAGTTTGAACAGGGCGAATGAAAAACTGTTTTTT,CASSLNRANEKLFF
TRBV7-3,NA,TRBJ1-1,NA,TGTGAGGACACTGAAGCTTTCTTT,CEDTEAFF
TRBV29-1,NA,TRBJ1-1,many,TGCAGCGTTGAAGATCGAAGGCTCTTGTTGAACACTGAAGCTTTCTTT,CSVEDRRLLLNTEAFF
TRBV20-1,NA,TRBJ1-6,few,TGCAGTGCTGAGGGGGGGAGTTCACCCCTCCACTTT,CSAEGGSSPLHF
TRBV7-3,NA,TRBJ2-3,many,TGTGCCATTTTCCCGGCGGATGACACAGATACGCAGTATTTT,CAIFPADDTDTQYF
TRBV11-2,NA,TRBJ2-7,many,TGTGCCAGCAGCTTACTTCAGGGACGCAACTCCTACGAGCAGTACTTC,CASSLLQGRNSYEQYF
TRBV12-3/TRBV12-4,NA,TRBJ1-2,few,TGTGCCAGCAGTTTAGCCCACCGTGGCTACACCTTC,CASSLAHRGYTF
TRBV9,NA,TRBJ1-1,few,TGTGCCAGCAGCGGAGGAGGGAGTGGAACTGAAGCTTTCTTT,CASSGGGSGTEAFF
TRBV7-9,NA,TRBJ2-1,NA,TGTGCCAGCAGCCCATTGGGGAGCGCGAGGGCCGTCGCGTTCTTC,CASSPLGSARAVAFF
TRBV5-4,NA,TRBJ2-7,few,TGTGCCAGCAGCCTCGGACCCTCAGAGCAGTACTTC,CASSLGPSEQYF
TRBV14,NA,TRBJ2-1,few,TGTGCCAGCAGCCAAGTAACACCGAGCTCCTACAATGAGCAGTTCTTC,CASSQVTPSSYNEQFF
TRBV6-6,TRBD1,TRBJ2-3,NA,TGTGCCAGCAGTTACTCGTCCCTGAGGGGGCGCACAGATACGCAGTATTTT,CASSYSSLRGRTDTQYF
TRBV4-2,NA,TRBJ1-2,few,TGTGCCAGCAGCCAAGACAGCGCCAAAAACTATGGCTACACCTTC,CASSQDSAKNYGYTF
TRBV20-1,NA,TRBJ1-3,NA,TGCAGTGCTAAGCTTCCCCCAGGGGCCCCTGGAAACACCATATATTTT,CSAKLPPGAPGNTIYF
TRBV29-1,TRBD2,TRBJ2-3,many,TGCAGCGTCCCCCGCGGGGGGGGGCCAGATACGCAGTATTTT,CSVPRGGGPDTQYF
TRBV12-3/TRBV12-4,NA,TRBJ1-2,many,TGTGCCAGCAGTTTAGCCGCCGGCGGCTACACCTTC,CASSLAAGGYTF
TRBV20-1,NA,TRBJ2-7,NA,TGCAGTGCTAGGGGGGTTGGGTACGAGCAGTACTTC,CSARGVGYEQYF
TRBV7-9,NA,TRBJ2-2,few,TGTGCCAGCAGCTTAGCAGGGCTTTGGAACACCGGGGAGCTGTTTTTT,CASSLAGLWNTGELFF
TRBV12-3/TRBV12-4,TRBD1,TRBJ2-2,many,TGTGCCAGCAGATACGGGACAGGGGTTCCCGGGGAGCTGTTTTTT,CASRYGTGVPGELFF
TRBV24-1,TRBD2,TRBJ2-1,NA,TGTGCCACCAGTGATTTGGGGACTAGCGACTACAATGAGCAGTTCTTC,CATSDLGTSDYNEQFF
TRBV20-1,TRBD1,TRBJ1-2,many,TGCAGTGCTAGAGATGACAGGGTTGGCTACACCTTC,CSARDDRVGYTF
TRBV7-3,TRBD1,TRBJ1-1,many,TGTGCCAGCAGGTTCTCAGGGGGGAGCACTGAAGCTTTCTTT,CASRFSGGSTEAFF
TRBV5-1,NA,TRBJ2-1,NA,TGCGCCAGCAGCTTGGGTGCCTATGACCGGGATGAGCAGTTCTTC,CASSLGAYDRDEQFF
TRBV27,NA,TRBJ2-1,many,TGTGCCAGCAGTTTACCCCGGACAGTGAGCTCCTACAATGAGCAGTTCTTC,CASSLPRTVSSYNEQFF
TRBV28,NA,TRBJ1-1,NA,TGTGCCAGCAGTTTAAAGTTAGGGACTGCTTTCTTT,CASSLKLGTAFF
TRBV29-1,TRBD1,TRBJ1-1,NA,TGCAGCGTTGGGGTAGACAGGGCGGCTGAAGCTTTCTTT,CSVGVDRAAEAFF
TRBV20-1,NA,TRBJ1-1,NA,TGCAGTGCTGGACAGAGGACGGCTGAAGCTTTCTTT,CSAGQRTAEAFF
TRBV5-1,TRBD1,TRBJ2-7,medium-sized,TGCGCCAGCAGCTTGCGGGACAGGGCCTACGAGCAGTACTTC,CASSLRDRAYEQYF